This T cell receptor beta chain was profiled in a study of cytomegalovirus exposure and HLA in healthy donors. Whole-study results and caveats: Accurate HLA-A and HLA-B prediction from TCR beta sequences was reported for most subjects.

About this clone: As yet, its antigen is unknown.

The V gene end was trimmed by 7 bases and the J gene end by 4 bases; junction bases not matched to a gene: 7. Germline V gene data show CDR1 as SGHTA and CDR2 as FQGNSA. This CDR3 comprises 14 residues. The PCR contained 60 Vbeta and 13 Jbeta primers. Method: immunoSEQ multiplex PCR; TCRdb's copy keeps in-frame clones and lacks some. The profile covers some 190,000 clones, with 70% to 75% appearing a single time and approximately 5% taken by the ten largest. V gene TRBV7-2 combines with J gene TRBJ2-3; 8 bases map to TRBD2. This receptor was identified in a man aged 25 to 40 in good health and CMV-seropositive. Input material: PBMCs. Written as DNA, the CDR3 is TGTGCCAGCACCCCGGGACTAGGCCCAGATACGCAGTATTTT. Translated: CASTPGLGPDTQYF.